The present entry profiles one TCR beta chain with its context. This record comes from a study of CD4+ T cells in melanoma. The repertoire was sequenced with immunoSEQ multiplex PCR; TCRdb's copy has only in-frame clones and lacks some. Found here are about 15,000 clones, 50% to 75% of them singletons; the top ten hold approximately 13%. Trimming stripped 4 bases from V and 1 base from J, with 13 bases between. CDR3 length: 14 amino acids. The germline CDR1 and CDR2 sequences are GTSNPN and SVGIG (reference sequence). Sequenced: cells from a culture (not recorded whether cultured in vitro). The rearrangement uses TRBV30 and TRBJ1-1; D is unresolved. This sequence originates from a human donor with melanoma. CDR3 loop: CAWILPYKNTEAFF. As DNA, the CDR3 is TGTGCCTGGATCCTCCCATACAAGAACACTGAAGCTTTCTTT.